This T cell receptor (beta chain) was recovered during a study of technical replicates of blood from a handful of donors. Libraries were prepared by immunoSEQ multiplex PCR; TCRdb keeps only in-frame clonotypes and omits some of them. Among tens of thousands of clones listed, around 94% were seen once. This clone came up a few times. Germline V gene lookup returns CDR1 SGDLS and CDR2 YYNGEE. Trimming left V 3 bases short and J 6 bases short, with 6 bases between. This CDR3 is 12 amino acids long. V is TRBV9 and J is TRBJ2-2; D is unresolved. Sequenced sample: T cells isolated from PBMCs. This receptor was identified in a human donor in good health. The CDR3 region is CASSALSGELFF. CDR3 in DNA: TGTGCCAGCAGCGCTCTATCCGGGGAGCTGTTTTTT.